The clone carrying this T cell receptor beta chain appeared many times. Its matching antigen is unknown. TCRdb processed the 5' RACE reads anew with MiXCR; each CDR3 protein has one entry. The profile shows 300,000 to 400,000 distinct CDR3 sequences, about 12% of them singletons. These data belong to a study of T cells after yellow fever vaccination. CDR1 is LGHNT and CDR2 is FRNRAP in the germline V gene. CDR3 length: 15 amino acids. Trimming left V 5 bases short and J 5 bases short, with 18 bases between. Study outcomes and limitations: Just a small share of clonotypes turned up in the CD4 compartment as well as the CD8 compartment.

The source material was CD4+ T cells sorted from PBMCs, sampled 15 days after the yellow fever booster vaccination. The sequence came from a man aged 18 to 29 who received the YFV17D yellow fever vaccine. This chain joins TRBV12-5 and TRBJ2-5; possible D gene TRBD2, 5 bases. The CDR3 protein is CASGPNSGGLETQYF. CDR3 coding DNA: TGTGCTAGTGGTCCCAATTCCGGCGGGTTGGAGACCCAGTACTTC.